The TCR beta chain under discussion was sequenced for a study of blood T cell repertoires in COVID-19. Background on the study: The origin of the acute and convalescent COVID-19 samples was the United States, Italy and Spain. PBMCs, B-cell-depleted T cells, or T cells provided the cDNA or gDNA that made up the material.

Original handling: Estimates of nucleated cell counts were drawn from the amplification of reference gene primers. This table comes from immunoSEQ multiplex PCR, and its TCRdb copy is limited to in-frame clones, with some not included. The V and J calls and clone size were taken over from that table, and D and trimming were inferred from the DNA. The data contain approximately 250,000 clones, approximately 86% of them singletons. The germline gives CDR1 MNHEY, CDR2 SMNVEV (reference sequence). The germline V and J ends were trimmed by 5 bases and 3 bases, with 20 bases remaining between them. The CDR3 consists of 17 residues.

The receptor's source is a human donor in a cohort sampled during active COVID-19. The material sequenced was peripheral blood. The V call is TRBV27, the J call TRBJ2-4, with TRBD1 as a possible D gene (6 bases). The CDR3 spells CASSQPWRTVLKNIQYF. CDR3 bases: TGTGCCAGCAGTCAACCCTGGCGGACAGTCCTCAAAAACATTCAGTACTTC.